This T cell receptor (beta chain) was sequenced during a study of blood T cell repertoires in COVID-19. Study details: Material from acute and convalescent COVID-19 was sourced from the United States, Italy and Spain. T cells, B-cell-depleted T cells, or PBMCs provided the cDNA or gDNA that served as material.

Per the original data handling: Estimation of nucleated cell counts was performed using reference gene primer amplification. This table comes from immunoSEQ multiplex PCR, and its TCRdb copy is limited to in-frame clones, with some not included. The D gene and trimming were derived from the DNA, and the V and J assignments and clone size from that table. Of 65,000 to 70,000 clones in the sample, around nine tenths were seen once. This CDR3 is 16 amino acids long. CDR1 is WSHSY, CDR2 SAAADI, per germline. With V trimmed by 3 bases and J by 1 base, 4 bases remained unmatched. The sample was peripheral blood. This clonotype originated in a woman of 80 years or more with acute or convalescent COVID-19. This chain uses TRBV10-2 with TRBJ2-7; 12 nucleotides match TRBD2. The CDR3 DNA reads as TGCGCCAGCAGTGATCCTAGCGGGGGGGCGTCCTACGAGCAGTACTTC. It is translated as CASSDPSGGASYEQYF.